This T cell receptor beta chain emerged from a study of blood T cells in healthy people across ages. Turning to the study itself: The capture of about one barcoded beta molecule per two T cells was achieved by template switching.

A J-beta primer mix and a sample-barcoded 5' primer were used in a second PCR of roughly 6 to 11 cycles. Via MiXCR, TCRdb re-called the 5' RACE reads, giving one row per CDR3 protein. The sample yields around 800,000 distinct CDR3 sequences, roughly 50% seen once. This clonotype was observed a few times. The CDR3 consists of 15 residues. V dropped 7 bases and J dropped 7 bases, with 22 bases sitting between them. The rearrangement joins TRBV12-3 or TRBV12-4 to TRBJ1-2; a possible D gene is TRBD1 (5 bases). What was sequenced was blood. The origin of this receptor is an elderly man in good health. This CDR3 is CASTKSLWAQGGYTF. In DNA, the CDR3 is TGTGCCAGCACCAAAAGTTTGTGGGCGCAGGGTGGCTACACCTTC.